A selection of T cell receptor beta chains follows, all from one sample in a study of CD8 T cells in Susac syndrome. In TCRdb, the immunoSEQ multiplex PCR reads were re-called with MiXCR into one record per CDR3 protein. The table shows tens of thousands of distinct CDR3 sequences, with around 90% occurring only once. Input material: CD8+ T cells from PBMCs. The source is a human donor in good health. Both conserved end residues are part of each CDR3. D genes are given only for firm matches. Clone size, where shown, is once, few, many, or a class for clones that have expanded.

clone size,J gene,D gene,V gene,CDR3 protein,CDR3 DNA
NA,TRBJ2-1,NA,TRBV5-1,CASSLFPPDPYNEQFF,TGCGCCAGCAGCTTGTTCCCCCCAGACCCCTACAATGAGCAGTTCTTC
NA,TRBJ1-3,NA,TRBV13,CASSLRFGLSSGNTIYF,TGTGCCAGCAGCTTACGTTTCGGTCTAAGCTCTGGAAACACCATATATTTT
NA,TRBJ2-2,TRBD2,TRBV15,CATSREGEGTGELFF,TGTGCCACCAGCAGAGAAGGGGAGGGGACCGGGGAGCTGTTTTTT
NA,TRBJ2-5,NA,TRBV15,CATSRDLYQETQYF,TGTGCCACCAGCAGAGATTTGTACCAAGAGACCCAGTACTTC
NA,TRBJ2-1,NA,TRBV19,CASSTPSRSSYNEQFF,TGTGCCAGTAGTACCCCGAGTAGAAGCTCCTACAATGAGCAGTTCTTC
NA,TRBJ2-1,TRBD2,TRBV3-1,CASSQGRGTSVSSYNEQFF,TGTGCCAGCAGCCAAGGCCGAGGGACTAGCGTTAGCTCCTACAATGAGCAGTTCTTC
NA,TRBJ2-6,NA,TRBV10-3,CAISESSGANVLTF,TGTGCCATCAGTGAGTCAAGTGGGGCCAACGTCCTGACTTTC
NA,TRBJ2-2,TRBD2,TRBV6-2/TRBV6-3,CASSFYGLAGYTGELFF,TGTGCCAGCAGTTTTTATGGTCTAGCGGGGTACACCGGGGAGCTGTTTTTT
NA,TRBJ1-6,NA,TRBV11-1,CASSSGRQDYNSPLHF,TGTGCCAGCAGCTCCGGACGGCAAGACTATAATTCACCCCTCCACTTT
NA,TRBJ1-1,NA,TRBV7-9,CASSLAATEAFF,TGTGCCAGCAGCTTAGCGGCCACTGAAGCTTTCTTT
NA,TRBJ2-1,NA,TRBV5-4,CASSSYGTSNEQFF,TGTGCCAGCAGCTCGTATGGGACGTCAAATGAGCAGTTCTTC
NA,TRBJ1-3,NA,TRBV7-9,CASSFPFRDNSGNTIYF,TGTGCCAGCAGCTTCCCTTTCCGGGACAACTCTGGAAACACCATATATTTT
NA,TRBJ2-1,TRBD1,TRBV2,CASSGTEYNEQFF,TGTGCCAGCAGCGGGACAGAATACAATGAGCAGTTCTTC
NA,TRBJ2-5,NA,TRBV27,CASSLGYWETQYF,TGTGCCAGCAGTTTAGGGTATTGGGAGACCCAGTACTTC
NA,TRBJ2-7,NA,TRBV4-1,CASSQDRQVYEQYF,TGCGCCAGCAGCCAAGACAGGCAGGTCTACGAGCAGTACTTC
once,TRBJ2-7,NA,TRBV6-2/TRBV6-3,CASSYHVAGARPYEQYF,TGTGCCAGCAGTTACCACGTAGCCGGGGCTAGACCCTACGAGCAGTACTTC
NA,TRBJ1-1,NA,TRBV3-1,CASSQNPGGGGTEAFF,TGTGCCAGCAGCCAAAACCCCGGGGGAGGCGGCACTGAAGCTTTCTTT
NA,TRBJ1-6,NA,TRBV28,CASSLRAGQQLNSPLHF,TGTGCCAGCAGTTTAAGGGCCGGACAGCAACTAAATTCACCCCTCCACTTT
NA,TRBJ2-1,NA,TRBV29-1,CSVDDPSWVPYNEQFF,TGCAGCGTTGACGACCCTTCCTGGGTCCCCTACAATGAGCAGTTCTTC
NA,TRBJ2-7,TRBD1,TRBV7-2,CASSLVGWGTGDYEQYF,TGTGCCAGCAGCTTAGTGGGCTGGGGGACAGGGGACTACGAGCAGTACTTC
NA,TRBJ1-4,TRBD1,TRBV23-1,CASINSTGPNEKLFF,TGCGCCAGCATCAACTCGACAGGGCCTAATGAAAAACTGTTTTTT
NA,TRBJ2-1,TRBD2,TRBV7-9,CASSRTSGIPPSYNEQFF,TGTGCCAGCAGCAGGACTAGCGGGATCCCCCCCTCCTACAATGAGCAGTTCTTC
NA,TRBJ2-7,NA,TRBV6-6,CASSPTTGYEQYF,TGTGCCAGCAGCCCTACAACGGGATACGAGCAGTACTTC
NA,TRBJ1-6,TRBD1,TRBV12-3/TRBV12-4,CASSFWDRYSPLHF,TGTGCCAGCAGTTTTTGGGACAGGTATTCACCCCTCCACTTT
NA,TRBJ1-1,NA,TRBV19,CASSTPRGGLNTEAFF,TGTGCCAGTAGTACCCCCCGGGGCGGATTGAACACTGAAGCTTTCTTT
NA,TRBJ2-2,TRBD1,TRBV7-3,CASSLTSGTGVTGELFF,TGTGCCAGCAGCTTAACTTCCGGGACAGGGGTAACCGGGGAGCTGTTTTTT
NA,TRBJ2-5,NA,TRBV5-6,CASSSRIQETQYF,TGTGCCAGCAGCTCCAGGATCCAAGAGACCCAGTACTTC
NA,TRBJ2-6,NA,TRBV6-2/TRBV6-3,CASRTTTGANVLTF,TGTGCCAGCAGGACCACCACTGGGGCCAACGTCCTGACTTTC